What follows are 30 T cell receptor beta chains derived from one specimen sequenced in a study of T-cell memory formation after mild COVID-19. From the 5' RACE reads, TCRdb called clonotypes with MiXCR, one entry per CDR3 protein. The profile shows some 450,000 distinct CDR3 sequences, 20% of them singletons. Sequencing was performed on PBMCs or a T cell subset sorted from them (not recorded which). The receptors here all came from an adult woman who had mild COVID-19 (a few samples of this study predate the infection). Cell type and time point are not known.

In this sample, this clonotype turned up a few times. This sequence joins TRBV7-9 and TRBJ1-2; D unclear. Germline V gives CDR1 SEHNR, CDR2 FQNEAQ (reference sequence). Trimming pared 0 bases from V and 4 bases from J, leaving 9 bases between. CDR3 length equals 14 residues. The DNA of the CDR3 is TGTGCCAGCAGCTTAGCGCAGCAAATCTATGGCTACACCTTC. This translates into CASSLAQQIYGYTF.

This clonotype was observed a handful of times. The chain carries TRBV3-1 and TRBJ1-2; maybe TRBD1 (6 bases). CDR3 length: 13 residues. Germline values: CDR1 LGHDT, CDR2 YNNKEL (reference sequence). V was cut by 4 bases and J by 5 bases, with 11 bases left in between. CDR3 DNA sequence: TGTGCCAGCAGCCCGACAGGACCGTATGGCTACACCTTC. Protein sequence: CASSPTGPYGYTF. Combining the CDR3 with reference TRBV3-1 and TRBJ1-2 gives the whole variable domain DTAVSQTPKYLVTQMGNDKSIKCEQNLGHDTMYWYKQDSKKFLKIMFSYNNKELIINETVPNRFSPKSPDKAHLNLHINSLELGDSAVYFCASSPTGPYGYTFGSGTRLTVV.

This clonotype has a count of ten or more. This chain joins TRBV7-6 and TRBJ2-1, with TRBD1 matching 11 bases. Germline CDR1 and CDR2: SGHVS and FNYEAQ. The V and J ends lost 3 bases and 5 bases, in that order; junction bases with no gene match: 3. The CDR3 has 15 amino acids. The CDR3 nucleotides are TGTGCCAGCAGCTTCGGGACAGGGGGTAACAATGAGCAGTTCTTC. It yields the protein CASSFGTGGNNEQFF.

This clonotype was recorded a few times. This chain links TRBV3-1 with TRBJ2-5, with D possibly TRBD2 on 5 matching bases. This CDR3 has 15 residues. CDR1 and CDR2 from the germline V gene are LGHDT and YNNKEL (reference sequence). The V end lost 0 bases, the J end lost 2 bases, and 10 bases lay between the germline ends. The CDR3 region has the DNA TGTGCCAGCAGCCAAGACCCGGGGAATCAAGAGACCCAGTACTTC. Its protein product is CASSQDPGNQETQYF.

The chain links TRBV29-1 to TRBJ2-7, with 10 positions matching TRBD2. This CDR3 contains 14 residues. The trim removed 5 bases at V and 2 bases at J, leaving 6 bases unmatched. Germline V gene data show CDR1 as SQVTM and CDR2 as ANQGSEA. The CDR3 DNA is TGCAGCGTTAGGAGCGGGAGGGCCCCCTACGAGCAGTACTTC. As protein: CSVRSGRAPYEQYF.

This clonotype was seen at least ten times. CDR3 nucleotide sequence: TGTGCCAGCAGCTTATGGCGGGACTCCTACAATGAGCAGTTCTTC. This sequence encodes CASSLWRDSYNEQFF. The rearrangement links TRBV7-2 to TRBJ2-1; D possibly corresponds to TRBD2 (6 bases). Germline assignment: CDR1 SGHTA and CDR2 FQGNSA. CDR3 length: 15 residues. V lost 2 bases to trimming and J lost 0 bases, with 8 bases between them.

This clonotype was counted only a few times. This chain connects TRBV7-9 to TRBJ2-3; the D gene is possibly TRBD2 (7 bases). CDR1 SEHNR and CDR2 FQNEAQ come from the germline V gene (reference sequence). V was trimmed by 3 bases and J by 6 bases, leaving 19 bases between them. This CDR3 is 16 amino acids long. For the CDR3, the DNA is TGTGCCAGCAGCTTGGGGTCCGCGGGGGCTCTCGATACGCAGTATTTT. Translated: CASSLGSAGALDTQYF.

This chain joins TRBV9 and TRBJ2-7, with D possibly matching TRBD2 (5 bases). CDR1 SGDLS and CDR2 YYNGEE come from the germline V gene. V dropped 3 bases and J dropped 7 bases, with 17 bases sitting between them. The CDR3 consists of 14 residues. CDR3 sequence reads: CASSAFGLLGEQYF. CDR3 in DNA: TGTGCCAGCAGCGCCTTCGGACTTCTCGGGGAGCAGTACTTC.

The gene calls are TRBV9 and TRBJ2-7, with 13 bases lining up with TRBD2. The CDR3 length is 16 residues. V lost 0 bases and J lost 5; bases outside the gene matches: 5. Germline V gene sequence: CDR1 SGDLS, CDR2 YYNGEE. DNA of the CDR3: TGTGCCAGCAGCGTAGAGCGGACTAGCGGGGGTAACGAGCAGTACTTC. This translates into CASSVERTSGGNEQYF.

The rearrangement joins TRBV2 to TRBJ2-5; the D gene is possibly TRBD2 (5 bases). The CDR3 has 15 residues. The V end lost 6 bases, the J end lost 1 base, and 15 bases lay between the germline ends. CDR1 is SNHLY, CDR2 FYNNEI, per germline. The CDR3 DNA follows: TGTGCCAGCAGCCGGGGTCTAGACGGCCAAGAGACCCAGTACTTC. As protein: CASSRGLDGQETQYF.

The genes are TRBV15 and TRBJ2-7; D is possibly TRBD1 (5 bases). The CDR3 sequence is 13 residues long. Per germline, CDR1 LNHNV and CDR2 YYDKDF (reference sequence). Trimming removed 8 bases at V and 2 bases at J, with 13 bases between. The CDR3 bases are TGTGCCACCCAGGGCTCCGATACCTACGAGCAGTACTTC. Translation: CATQGSDTYEQYF.

The V gene is TRBV4-2, the J gene TRBJ1-1; 8 nucleotides line up with TRBD1. Germline V gene data show CDR1 as LGHNA and CDR2 as YNFKEQ. V lost 0 bases, J lost 1 base, and 16 bases stayed unmatched. The CDR3 is made up of 20 amino acids. CDR3 region: CASSQERVGQGNTPNTEAFF. The CDR3 bases are TGTGCCAGCAGCCAAGAAAGAGTTGGACAGGGAAACACACCGAACACTGAAGCTTTCTTT.

This clonotype was seen more than once but under ten times. The chain is built from TRBV24-1 and TRBJ2-1, with TRBD1 matching over 8 bases. The CDR3 runs to 11 residues. Germline lookup yields CDR1 KGHDR and CDR2 SFDVKD. The trim removed 7 bases at V and 15 bases at J, leaving 7 bases unmatched. The CDR3 spells CATRDRQGLFF. CDR3 DNA sequence: TGTGCCACCAGGGATCGACAGGGGCTGTTCTTC.

The V and J genes are TRBV25-1 and TRBJ2-5, with 7 bases aligning to TRBD1. This CDR3 is 15 amino acids long. V was pared by 5 bases and J by 1 base, with 7 bases of the junction left unmatched. The V gene's germline CDR1 is MGHDK and CDR2 SYGVNS. This chain's CDR3 is CASSYTGTAQETQYF. In DNA, the CDR3 is TGTGCCAGCAGTTATACCGGGACAGCCCAAGAGACCCAGTACTTC.

This rearrangement joins TRBV29-1 to TRBJ2-7, with D maybe TRBD2 (5 bases). Germline CDR1 is SQVTM and CDR2 is ANQGSEA. The CDR3 loop spans 15 amino acids. Trimming took off 0 bases at V and 2 bases at J, with 14 bases between the two ends. The CDR3 is CSVEDMTTGTYEQYF. In nucleotides, the CDR3 is TGCAGCGTTGAAGATATGACCACGGGGACCTACGAGCAGTACTTC.

This clonotype was counted a few times. The chain recombines TRBV7-2 with TRBJ2-3; D ambiguous. From germline, CDR1 is SGHTA and CDR2 FQGNSA. The V and J ends lost 1 base and 7 bases respectively, with 9 bases between them. The CDR3 contains 13 residues. The CDR3 DNA reads TGTGCCAGCAGCTTAGAGGCGATCCATACGCAGTATTTT. This gives the protein CASSLEAIHTQYF.

This clonotype turned up a few times. The chain joins TRBV5-6 to TRBJ2-7, with TRBD2 as a possible D gene (7 bases). This CDR3 contains 14 residues. CDR1 is SGHDT and CDR2 is YYEEEE in the germline V gene. The V gene lost 5 bases and the J gene lost 2 bases, with 14 bases spanning the gap. CDR3 sequence reads: CASRKKGGPYEQYF. The CDR3 region has the DNA TGTGCCAGCAGAAAGAAGGGGGGGCCCTACGAGCAGTACTTC.

V usage is TRBV6-4 and J usage is TRBJ2-7; tentatively, D is TRBD1 (6 bases). CDR1 and CDR2 (germline): MRHNA, SNTAGT. The CDR3 sequence is 15 residues long. V lost 5 bases and J lost 1, with 15 bases in between. The CDR3 reads CASSRWAGASYEQYF. DNA for the CDR3: TGTGCCAGCAGTCGGTGGGCAGGGGCTTCCTACGAGCAGTACTTC.

The chain couples TRBV5-6 to TRBJ2-4, with D perhaps matching TRBD1 (6 bases). Germline V gene lookup returns CDR1 SGHDT and CDR2 YYEEEE. The V end was cut by 4 bases, the J end by 0 bases, with 14 bases between. The CDR3 loop spans 16 amino acids. CDR3 nucleotide sequence: TGTGCCAGCAGCCTCCCGGGACAACTAGCCAAAAACATTCAGTACTTC. Protein product: CASSLPGQLAKNIQYF.

This chain uses TRBV12-3 or TRBV12-4 with TRBJ2-1; D call uncertain. V lost 10 bases, J lost 6 bases, and 10 bases lay in between. This CDR3 region has 11 residues. Here the CDR3 reads CANHTANEQFF. The CDR3 bases are TGTGCCAACCACACAGCCAATGAGCAGTTCTTC.

The chain couples TRBV6-2 or TRBV6-3 to TRBJ2-2; 10 nucleotides agree with TRBD2. J gave up 0 bases and V 4 bases, and 8 bases lay outside the gene matches. The CDR3 sequence is 18 residues long. From germline, CDR1 is MNHEY and CDR2 SVGEGT. The CDR3 loop reads CASSSFPGTSANTGELFF. The CDR3 nucleotides are TGTGCCAGCAGTTCCTTTCCCGGGACTAGCGCGAACACCGGGGAGCTGTTTTTT.

This clonotype was seen ten or more times. V is TRBV6-5 and J is TRBJ2-3; no reliable D call. Germline loops: CDR1 MNHEY, CDR2 SVGAGI. With 3 bases removed from V and 4 bases from J, the gap between germline ends came to 17 bases. The CDR3 sequence is 16 residues long. The CDR3 DNA sequence: TGTGCCAGCAGTTATCGTCCGCCTGGTTCGGCAGATACGCAGTATTTT. Translating it yields CASSYRPPGSADTQYF.

The chain combines TRBV5-1 with TRBJ1-1; possibly TRBD1 for D (5 bases). CDR1 and CDR2 from the germline V gene are SGHRS and YFSETQ. Trimming shortened V by 6 bases and J by 8 bases, and 23 bases separated the two germline ends. This CDR3 is built from 15 residues. The CDR3 protein is CASTIQDLPSGEAFF. DNA of the CDR3: TGCGCCAGCACCATACAGGACCTTCCATCAGGGGAAGCTTTCTTT.

This rearrangement joins TRBV20-1 to TRBJ1-5, with D unresolved. From germline, CDR1 is DFQATT and CDR2 SNEGSKA (reference sequence). V lost 5 bases and J lost 1, with 15 bases in between. This CDR3 comprises 15 residues. CDR3 sequence: CSALTTPDSNQPQHF. In nucleotides, the CDR3 is TGCAGTGCTCTCACTACCCCTGACAGCAATCAGCCCCAGCATTTT.

For the CDR3, the DNA is TGTGCCAGCAGTTTTCACCCACTAGGGTACGAGCAGTACTTC. Translating gives CASSFHPLGYEQYF. J is TRBJ2-7 and V is TRBV12-3 or TRBV12-4; perhaps TRBD2 as D (5 bases). V was trimmed by 3 bases and J by 4 bases, leaving 13 bases between them. This CDR3 spans 14 amino acids.

The chain has TRBV20-1 and TRBJ2-7; the D is unclear. CDR3 length equals 12 residues. CDR1 DFQATT and CDR2 SNEGSKA come from the germline V gene (reference sequence). V was shortened by 1 base and J by 3 bases, with 7 bases between the two germline ends. CDR3 sequence: CSARAPHYEQYF. The DNA of the CDR3 is TGCAGTGCTAGAGCACCCCACTACGAGCAGTACTTC.

This clonotype was counted at least ten times. The chain employs TRBV2 and TRBJ1-6; D unresolved. The germline V gene has CDR1 SNHLY and CDR2 FYNNEI. The V and J ends lost 8 bases and 0 bases respectively, with 11 bases between them. The CDR3 totals 15 residues. CDR3 DNA: TGTGCCAGCGACCGGGAAAGCTCCTATAATTCACCCCTCCACTTT. As protein: CASDRESSYNSPLHF.

This clonotype appeared a few times. CDR3 nucleotides: TGTGCCAGCAGCCCACCGGGACAGGGGGATCGTGGCTACACCTTC. Translated, it gives CASSPPGQGDRGYTF. The chain recombines TRBV3-1 with TRBJ1-2; TRBD1 aligns across 11 bases. This CDR3 region has 15 residues. Germline V gene data show CDR1 as LGHDT and CDR2 as YNNKEL (reference sequence). V was pared by 4 bases and J by 7 bases, with 8 bases of the junction left unmatched.

This clonotype was detected only a few times. The chain links TRBV20-1 to TRBJ1-2; D is undetermined. There are 11 residues in the CDR3. Germline lookup yields CDR1 DFQATT and CDR2 SNEGSKA (reference sequence). The germline V and J ends were trimmed by 3 bases and 5 bases, with 7 bases remaining between them. The CDR3 loop is CSASTGYGYTF. CDR3 nucleotides: TGCAGTGCTAGCACGGGGTATGGCTACACCTTC.

This clonotype was seen more than once but under ten times. This chain links TRBV7-3 with TRBJ2-2; 15 bases fit TRBD2. Germline CDR1 is SGHTA and CDR2 is FQGTGA. The trim removed 7 bases at V and 7 bases at J, leaving 10 bases unmatched. The CDR3 is made up of 17 amino acids. The CDR3 sequence is CASKVGLAGGPGGELFF. CDR3 in DNA: TGTGCCAGCAAGGTCGGACTAGCGGGAGGGCCTGGCGGGGAGCTGTTTTTT.